This record covers a single T cell receptor beta chain. This sample was included in a study of blood T cell repertoires in COVID-19. Study summary: Collection of acute and convalescent COVID-19 samples took place in the United States, Italy and Spain. The analysed material was cDNA or gDNA that came from T cells, B-cell-depleted T cells, or PBMCs.

Per the study methods: It was from reference gene primer amplification that nucleated cell counts were estimated. Only in-frame clones appear in the TCRdb table, and some are missing; sequencing was by immunoSEQ multiplex PCR. For V, J and clone size, that table is used; D and trimming come from the DNA. The sample lists approximately 170,000 clones, about four fifths occurring once. Germline V lookup: CDR1 SEHNR, CDR2 FQNEAQ (reference sequence). CDR3 length: 17 residues. Trimming stripped 1 base from V and 1 base from J, with 14 bases between. Input material: peripheral blood. This clonotype was sampled from an older man who had recovered from COVID-19. The V call is TRBV7-9, the J call TRBJ2-1, with D perhaps TRBD2 (5 bases). As DNA, the CDR3 is TGTGCCAGCAGCTTAGTGGCGCTAGCTGCTTCCTACAATGAGCAGTTCTTC. The encoded protein is CASSLVALAASYNEQFF.